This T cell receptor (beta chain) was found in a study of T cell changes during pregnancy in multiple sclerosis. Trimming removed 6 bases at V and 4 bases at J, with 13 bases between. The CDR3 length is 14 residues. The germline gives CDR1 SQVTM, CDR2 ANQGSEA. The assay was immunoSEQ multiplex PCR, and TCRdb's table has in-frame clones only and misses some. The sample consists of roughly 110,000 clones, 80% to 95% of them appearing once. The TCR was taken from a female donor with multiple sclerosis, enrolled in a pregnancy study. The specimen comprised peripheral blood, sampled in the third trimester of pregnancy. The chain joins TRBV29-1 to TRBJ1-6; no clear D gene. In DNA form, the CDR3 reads TGCAGCGTCGCCGAGGGAGGGTATAATTCACCCCTCCACTTT. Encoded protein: CSVAEGGYNSPLHF.